Below, one T cell receptor beta chain is given with its context. Its antigen is still unknown. There are no base qualities to consult, and no much larger clone falls within one base. The sample is drawn from a study of shared clonotypes between healthy human individuals (dated by TCRdb to about 2020). Regarding the complete study: A couple of women and a few men aged 18 to 49 years were included in the cohort. For each donor, CD4 naive and CD4 memory were each run on three plates, CD8 naive on two plates, and CD8 memory on one plate. To estimate repertoire size and how much clonotypes are shared between individuals, the study performed deep sequencing of blood TCR repertoires from roughly five healthy adults. To increase sequencing depth and limit assay-specific biases, different laboratories used diverse techniques to prepare libraries and sequence TCR repertoires. Leukapheresis yielded between about 0.85 and 10 billion PBMCs per donor.

The full study reports these points: When a few donors were compared, the shared fraction of clonotypes was about 5% for naive CD4, 3.5% for naive CD8, 2% to 2.5% for memory CD4, and under 0.5% for memory CD8. The genetic and exposure-history diversity represented was limited by the small number of donors. Sampling was restricted to blood, and TCR repertoires in tissues likely differ from the TCR repertoires found in blood. Rarefaction of sorted-subset datasets indicated incomplete sequencing despite the large sequencing depth. Pairwise subsampling indicated that sequencing depth was expected to affect the degree of clonotype sharing among donors. Larger estimated clonotype richness was generally found for naive subsets than for memory subsets. Compared with non-shared clonotypes, the clonotypes found in all four sorted-subset donors had higher generation probabilities.

V is reduced by 7 bases and J by 4 bases, leaving a spacing of 18 bases between them. Based on the germline V gene, the CDR1 and CDR2 sequences are SQVTM and ANQGSEA. The CDR3 numbers 14 residues from cysteine through phenylalanine. Only CDR3 DNA is held: 42 bases, read in frame from base 1. TCR CDR3 regions were amplified from genomic DNA by multiplex PCR using the deep immunoSEQ assay. For each cell subset, the extracted genomic DNA was distributed evenly across all wells of several immunoSEQ 96-well plates, and each plate served as one replicate. For sorted subsets, approximately 190 ng of genomic DNA, equivalent to roughly 30,000 T cell genomes, went into each replicate PCR. Purified libraries were quantified with a Qubit 3.0 fluorometer, sized on a Bioanalyzer 2100, and re-quantified with the KAPA Library Quantification kit. Each immunoSEQ 96-well plate was sequenced on its own single-read 150-cycle Illumina NextSeq 550 flow cell. The paper's processing steps were these. The immunoSEQ output contained only junctional sequences without quality scores, so filtering could not match that applied to full-length reads. To assign V/J genes and CDR3, sequences were annotated using PyIR, a Python wrapper for IgBLAST v1.9, with IMGT germline references. Reads were filtered out if the reads had weak V/J assignments (E-value above 1e-6), no CDR3, stop codons, out-of-frame junctions, or ambiguous translated residues. V3J clonotypes were defined by identical inferred V gene, J gene, and CDR3 amino acid sequence. Percentage overlap between repertoires was computed as shared unique clonotypes divided by the size of the smaller repertoire. Richness of each repertoire was evaluated using RTK rarefaction, the Chao1 estimator, and Recon v2.1 estimates of unobserved clonotypes. Generation probabilities were computed with OLGA for all TCRbeta clonotypes obtained by the gDNA method from a handful of donors. TCRdb obtained this table from immuneACCESS and retained in-frame rearrangements with V and J assigned. These tables miss some clones; where compared with another copy, unresolved V genes account for less than half of the shortfall, and the remainder is unexplained. That table gives V, J and clone size, and the DNA gave D and trimming. In this sample the table shows approximately 980,000 clones, less than 85% of which occur a single time. The top ten clonotypes cover approximately 1.5% of the sample.

Healthy HIV-negative adults with no recently reported acute infections or vaccinations were included as donors. Every donor was a Caucasian adult living in Nashville, Tennessee, USA. CD4+ T cells were enriched by magnetic negative selection, after which naive cells were positively selected on CD45RA and the negative fraction was taken as the memory subset. Blood was obtained by leukapheresis, after which PBMCs were separated by Ficoll-Histopaque density gradient centrifugation and cryopreserved in liquid nitrogen vapor phase. Analytical flow cytometry was used to check the purity and quantity of every magnetically sorted T cell population. Each sorted fraction had its genomic DNA isolated and then quantified by UV absorbance on a Nanodrop 2000c.

The V gene is TRBV29-1 and the J gene is TRBJ2-3; the D region possibly corresponds to TRBD2 (6 bases align). Sequencing used memory CD4+ T cells sorted from blood. The cell subset or site label, read with the paper, signifies: CD45RA-negative fraction. The clonotype was recovered from a man younger than 35 in good health. The CDR3 sequence is CSGLRDNLADTQYF. At the DNA level, the sequence is TGCAGCGGACTGCGGGATAACCTGGCAGATACGCAGTATTTT.